The present entry profiles one TCR beta chain with its context. Its antigen is still unknown. When around nine days of culture had elapsed, CD4+ T cells were isolated. Two-dose vaccination with either BNT162b2 or mRNA-1273 was given to the participants. Trimming pared 4 bases from V and 0 bases from J, leaving 12 bases between. The germline gives CDR1 SGHTA, CDR2 FQGNSA. The CDR3 extends over 16 amino acids. The entry originates in a study of vaccination effects on CD4 cells after COVID-19. Study-wide background: Roughly 2.1 million PBMC were seeded per well and grown in the presence of about 10 IU/ml IL-2 and around 10 ug/ml peptides.

Here immunoSEQ multiplex PCR was the method, and the copy in TCRdb shows in-frame clones only, minus some. Among just under 75,000 clones, about 73% were seen once, and the ten largest hold approximately 2.4%. The chain joins TRBV7-2 to TRBJ2-2, with no clear D. This TCR was recovered from a human donor who received a COVID-19 vaccine. The sample in question was CD4+ T cells from PBMCs cultured without peptide, obtained after COVID-19 vaccination. This chain's CDR3 is CASSSFMASNTGELFF. In DNA form, the CDR3 reads TGTGCCAGCAGCTCATTTATGGCTTCGAACACCGGGGAGCTGTTTTTT.